This TCR beta chain came from a study of blood T cell repertoires in COVID-19. Background on the study: Samples of COVID-19 (acute and convalescent) were obtained from the United States, Italy and Spain. Sources were T cells, B-cell-depleted T cells, or PBMCs; the material itself was cDNA or gDNA.

This clone has a single count. Authors' analysis steps: Nucleated cell counts were estimated from reference gene primer amplification. TCRdb keeps only in-frame clones here, not all; method: immunoSEQ multiplex PCR. V, J and clone size are those of that table, while D and trimming were read from the DNA. The data contain roughly 260,000 clones, approximately 86% of them singletons. CDR1 is SGHRS and CDR2 is YFSETQ in the germline V gene. The germline V and J ends were trimmed by 2 bases and 2 bases, with 11 bases remaining between them. The CDR3 consists of 15 residues. The chain is built from TRBV5-1 and TRBJ1-3; D might be TRBD1 (6 bases). This TCR was recovered from a man between 35 and 55 years old who had recovered from COVID-19. The sequenced sample consisted of peripheral blood. This CDR3 reads CASSLGGSAGNTIYF. The CDR3 DNA sequence: TGCGCCAGCAGCTTAGGGGGATCGGCTGGAAACACCATATATTTT.